This passage covers 6 T cell receptor beta chains from one sample sequenced in a study of T cell responses to AZD1222 COVID-19 vaccine. The data were produced by immunoSEQ multiplex PCR, yet TCRdb's version contains in-frame clones alone and is incomplete. The sample shows 170,000 or so clones, about 90% of them seen only once. Sequenced material: peripheral blood, taken on day 0 of AZD1222 vaccination. The source is an adult in good health.

This clone was seen a single time. The chain recombines TRBV14 with TRBJ2-2; TRBD2 might be the D (5 bases). Germline V CDR1 and CDR2: SGHDN, FVKESK. This CDR3 comprises 17 residues. Trimming took 4 bases from V and 0 from J, leaving 15 bases between them. This CDR3 is CASSLRWEAANTGELFF. CDR3 in DNA: TGTGCCAGCAGCCTCCGTTGGGAAGCGGCGAACACCGGGGAGCTGTTTTTT.

The chain carries TRBV2 and TRBJ1-6, with 8 bases matching TRBD1. Germline trimming cut 6 bases from V and 10 bases from J; bases unmatched to any gene: 8. CDR1 is SNHLY and CDR2 is FYNNEI in the germline V gene. CDR3 length equals 14 residues. The CDR3 loop is CASSRQGQDSPLHF. In DNA form, the CDR3 reads TGTGCCAGCAGCCGACAGGGACAGGACTCACCCCTCCACTTT.

The chain couples TRBV30 to TRBJ2-7, with D unresolved. The CDR3 consists of 12 residues. From germline, CDR1 is GTSNPN and CDR2 SVGIG (reference sequence). The germline V and J ends were trimmed by 3 bases and 2 bases, with 8 bases remaining between them. DNA for the CDR3: TGTGCCTGGAGAAGGGAAACCTACGAGCAGTACTTC. This gives the protein CAWRRETYEQYF.

The chain is built from TRBV2 and TRBJ1-5; D may be TRBD1 (6 bases). The CDR3 contains 15 residues. Germline CDR1 and CDR2: SNHLY and FYNNEI. Trimming took 6 bases from V and 0 from J, leaving 12 bases between them. The DNA for the CDR3 is TGTGCCAGCAGGTATGGACAGTATAGCAATCAGCCCCAGCATTTT. Translation: CASRYGQYSNQPQHF. Combining the CDR3 with reference TRBV2 and TRBJ1-5 gives the whole variable domain EPEVTQTPSHQVTQMGQEVILRCVPISNHLYFYWYRQILGQKVEFLVSFYNNEISEKSEIFDDQFSVERPDGSNFTLKIRSTKLEDSAMYFCASRYGQYSNQPQHFGDGTRLSIL.

The chain has TRBV7-2 and TRBJ1-6; D unresolved. V lost 5 bases and J 8 bases, leaving 25 bases between the germline ends. The CDR3 consists of 18 residues. Germline-derived CDR1 and CDR2 are SGHTA and FQGNSA. The CDR3 nucleotides are TGTGCCAGCAGCCAGGAAGCCAGAAGGGCCCGGCCGCATTCACCCCTCCACTTT. This encodes CASSQEARRARPHSPLHF.

The chain recombines TRBV4-1 with TRBJ2-3; 12 nucleotides align to TRBD2. CDR1 is MGHRA and CDR2 is YSYEKL in the germline V gene. The CDR3 is made up of 16 amino acids. V lost 5 bases, J lost 1 base, and 4 bases stayed unmatched. For the CDR3, the DNA is TGCGCCAGCAGCGTAAGACTAGCGGGAGGCACAGATACGCAGTATTTT. Translated, it gives CASSVRLAGGTDTQYF.